The clone carrying this T cell receptor (beta chain) was seen only a few times. Its target is not known. In TCRdb, the reads were re-called with MiXCR into one record per CDR3 protein. The sample comprises 95,000 to 120,000 distinct CDR3 sequences, 30% of which are singletons, and less than 45% rests with the top ten. V was pared by 3 bases and J by 4 bases, with 12 bases between. The CDR3 has 14 residues. The data belong to a study of T cell repertoires in cytomegalovirus infection. About the study: As its CMV epitopes, the study selected recently identified HLA-C-restricted and well-studied HLA-B-restricted targets. Indications of both CMV infection and matching HLA type were provided by public TCR beta signatures. Study-wide results and limits: HLA-C-restricted CMV clonotypes gave the most frequent clonotype in two of eight donors. Individuals carrying CMV plus the relevant HLA were identified by cumulative frequency of public TCR beta families.

This TCR was sampled from a human donor in good health (CMV status not recorded). Some clones in this sample may be carry-over from other donors' samples. The source material was CD8+ T cells from cultured PBMCs, sampled from culture after CMV antigen stimulation. The gene calls are TRBV12-3 or TRBV12-4 and TRBJ1-1; perhaps TRBD1 as D (5 bases). CDR3 in DNA: TGTGCCAGCAGTTTTCGGGGGGAGTTCACTGAAGCTTTCTTT. Translation gives CASSFRGEFTEAFF.